Listed here are 29 T cell receptor beta chains from one sample, sequenced in a study of breast tumors, draining lymph nodes, adjacent tissues. TCRdb ran MiXCR on the multiplex PCR reads and lists one entry per CDR3 protein. The table lists 20,000 to 25,000 distinct CDR3 sequences, roughly 58% of them singletons, with 14% in the top ten. Sequenced sample: breast tumor tissue. These receptors came from a female donor with breast cancer. Some clones in this sample may be carry-over from other donors' samples.

The CDR3 DNA follows: TGTGCCAGCAGTCCTAACAATGATACACCCCTCCACTTT. It specifies CASSPNNDTPLHF. The chain couples TRBV2 to TRBJ1-6, with D unresolved. The CDR3 sequence is 13 residues long. CDR1 and CDR2 (germline): SNHLY, FYNNEI. The ends were cut back, 5 bases at V and 11 bases at J, with 13 bases in the middle.

V gene TRBV6-4 combines with J gene TRBJ2-3; unclear D gene. Germline loops: CDR1 MRHNA, CDR2 SNTAGT. V lost 4 bases to trimming and J lost 8 bases, with 16 bases between them. This CDR3 has 14 residues. This chain's CDR3 is CASSVSWGSGTQYF. The DNA of the CDR3 is TGTGCCAGCAGTGTTAGTTGGGGTTCGGGTACGCAGTATTTT.

Sample share makes this clonotype medium-sized (0.01 to 0.1%). This chain connects TRBV4-2 to TRBJ2-7; 14 positions match TRBD2. The CDR3 spans 19 residues. Trimming at V came to 3 bases and at J to 0 bases, leaving 10 bases not matched to a gene. CDR1 is LGHNA and CDR2 is YNFKEQ in the germline V gene. The CDR3 is CASSQDGTSGSKGSYEQYF. CDR3 sequence (DNA): TGTGCCAGCAGCCAGGACGGGACTAGCGGGAGCAAGGGCTCCTACGAGCAGTACTTC.

This chain uses TRBV11-3 with TRBJ1-4, with TRBD1 matching 8 bases. CDR3 length: 15 residues. Germline lookup yields CDR1 SGHNT and CDR2 YENEEA. V was pared by 4 bases and J by 4 bases, with 5 bases of the junction left unmatched. This chain's CDR3 is CASSYDRGGNEKLFF. CDR3 nucleotide sequence: TGTGCCAGCAGCTATGACAGGGGTGGTAATGAAAAACTGTTTTTT.

The chain couples TRBV29-1 to TRBJ2-3; no clear D. CDR3 length: 14 amino acids. Between the trimmed V and J ends, which lost 7 bases and 1 base, there was a span of 15 bases. The germline gives CDR1 SQVTM, CDR2 ANQGSEA. CDR3 in amino acids: CSARASLGTDTQYF. In DNA, the CDR3 is TGCAGCGCTAGAGCGAGCCTCGGCACAGATACGCAGTATTTT.

The chain links TRBV12-3 or TRBV12-4 to TRBJ1-3; 10 nucleotides line up with TRBD1. The CDR3 has 18 residues. With V trimmed by 6 bases and J by 4 bases, 15 bases remained unmatched. The CDR3 protein is CASSKRTGGVRPGNTIYF. DNA for the CDR3: TGTGCCAGCAGCAAGAGGACAGGGGGAGTTAGACCAGGAAACACCATATATTTT.

The V gene is TRBV24-1, the J gene TRBJ2-3; TRBD1 or TRBD2 may be the D gene (6 bases each). Germline CDR1 is KGHDR and CDR2 is SFDVKD. The CDR3 runs to 17 residues. Between the trimmed V and J ends, which lost 3 bases and 0 bases, there was a span of 15 bases. In DNA form, the CDR3 reads TGTGCCACCAGTGATCCGGGGGCAAGTTCTAGCACAGATACGCAGTATTTT. It encodes CATSDPGASSSTDTQYF.

This sequence joins TRBV7-2 and TRBJ1-2, with 11 bases that match TRBD1. This CDR3 contains 15 residues. Germline trimming cut 3 bases from V and 4 bases from J; bases unmatched to any gene: 4. The germline CDR1 and CDR2 sequences are SGHTA and FQGNSA. The CDR3 region is CASSFGDRGFYGYTF. In nucleotides, the CDR3 is TGTGCCAGCAGCTTTGGGGACAGGGGGTTCTATGGCTACACCTTC.

This clonotype is judged large. This chain links TRBV4-2 with TRBJ2-2; 7 bases line up with TRBD1. The CDR3 runs to 16 residues. Losses at the gene ends were 4 bases for V and 0 bases for J; bases not matched to a gene: 5. In germline, CDR1 is LGHNA, CDR2 YNFKEQ. The CDR3: CASSLTGTANTGELFF. In nucleotides, the CDR3 is TGTGCCAGCAGCCTGACCGGGACAGCGAACACCGGGGAGCTGTTTTTT.

This clonotype occurred a few times. This chain joins TRBV7-2 and TRBJ2-7; D is perhaps TRBD1 (6 bases). The CDR3 runs to 20 residues. Germline loops: CDR1 SGHTA, CDR2 FQGNSA. V was cut by 2 bases and J by 4 bases, with 30 bases left in between. CDR3 in amino acids: CASSLRMAGPRGTRPYEQYF. CDR3 DNA: TGTGCCAGCAGCTTAAGGATGGCAGGGCCTAGGGGGACGCGACCTTACGAGCAGTACTTC.

At least ten counts were recorded for this clonotype. The V gene is TRBV27, the J gene TRBJ1-6; D not resolved. CDR1 is MNHEY and CDR2 is SMNVEV in the germline V gene (reference sequence). V was trimmed by 6 bases and J by 4 bases, leaving 16 bases between them. The CDR3 covers 16 residues. The DNA for the CDR3 is TGTGCCAGCAGGTTACTCTTGGACGGATATAATTCACCCCTCCACTTT. Protein: CASRLLLDGYNSPLHF.

Relative to its sample, this clonotype is medium-sized (0.01 to 0.1%). The chain recombines TRBV5-5 with TRBJ1-4, with 12 bases fitting TRBD1. CDR1 is SGHKS, CDR2 YYEKEE, per germline (reference sequence). With 4 bases clipped from V and 5 bases from J, the junction kept 6 bases outside the gene matches. The CDR3 sequence is 16 residues long. The CDR3 region is CASSARGTGGNEKLFF. The CDR3 nucleotides are TGTGCCAGCAGCGCCAGGGGGACAGGGGGCAATGAAAAACTGTTTTTT.

This sequence joins TRBV2 and TRBJ1-2; no clear D. Per the germline V gene, CDR1 is SNHLY and CDR2 is FYNNEI. This CDR3 is 12 amino acids long. Between the trimmed V and J ends, which lost 10 bases and 4 bases, there was a span of 13 bases. CDR3 loop: CATTPGGYGYTF. The CDR3 coding sequence is TGTGCCACCACGCCGGGTGGCTATGGCTACACCTTC.

The chain uses TRBV6-1 and TRBJ2-5; 7 bases are shared with TRBD1. The CDR3 sequence is 14 residues long. Losses at the gene ends were 6 bases for V and 5 bases for J; bases not matched to a gene: 9. The V gene's germline CDR1 is MNHNS and CDR2 SASEGT. CDR3 in amino acids: CASRTGWRSETQYF. The CDR3 DNA is TGTGCCAGCAGGACAGGGTGGAGGAGTGAGACCCAGTACTTC.

V gene TRBV18 combines with J gene TRBJ2-5, with D possibly being TRBD1 (5 bases). CDR1 is KGHSH, CDR2 LQKENI, per germline. The CDR3 is made up of 13 amino acids. Trimming removed 2 bases from V and 4 bases from J, with 8 bases in between. The CDR3 here is CASSPAGRETQYF. The CDR3 nucleotides read TGTGCCAGCTCACCAGCAGGGCGAGAGACCCAGTACTTC.

The chain couples TRBV5-6 to TRBJ2-7; no firm D call. Looked up from germline, CDR1 is SGHDT and CDR2 is YYEEEE. V was cut by 1 base and J by 3 bases, with 2 bases left in between. The CDR3 spans 11 residues. The CDR3 region is CASSLNYEQYF. CDR3 bases: TGTGCCAGCAGCTTGAACTACGAGCAGTACTTC.

This clonotype is categorized as medium-sized. The chain employs TRBV7-6 and TRBJ2-7; 7 bases match TRBD2. Germline CDR1 reads SGHVS; CDR2 reads FNYEAQ. V gave up 4 bases and J gave up 6 bases; unmatched junction bases: 6. This CDR3 has 13 residues. The CDR3 loop reads CASSYLRTSEQYF. CDR3 DNA sequence: TGTGCCAGCAGCTATCTACGGACTAGCGAGCAGTACTTC.

The chain carries TRBV7-3 and TRBJ1-6; no firm D call. Germline CDR1 reads SGHTA; CDR2 reads FQGTGA. Trimming removed 3 bases at V and 10 bases at J, with 10 bases between. The CDR3 is 13 amino acids. The CDR3 here is CASSFSFGSPLHF. Written as DNA, the CDR3 is TGTGCCAGCAGCTTTTCCTTTGGGTCACCCCTCCACTTT.

This clonotype occurred many times. The chain carries TRBV12-3 or TRBV12-4 and TRBJ2-2; 10 bases fit TRBD1. V lost 6 bases and J lost 5; bases outside the gene matches: 6. This CDR3 has 15 residues. CDR3 loop: CASRPRQGATGELFF. The CDR3 nucleotides read TGTGCCAGCAGACCTAGACAGGGGGCGACCGGGGAGCTGTTTTTT.

Ten or more counts support this clonotype. The chain is built from TRBV11-2 and TRBJ2-5, with 9 bases aligning to TRBD2. The ends lost 5 bases at V and 1 base at J; junction bases unmatched: 8. This CDR3 is built from 16 residues. Germline CDR1 SGHAT, CDR2 FQNNGV. CDR3 coding DNA: TGTGCCAGCAGCAGTAGCGGGGGAGCAATCCAAGAGACCCAGTACTTC. Translated, it gives CASSSSGGAIQETQYF.

This clonotype was found a few times. This chain connects TRBV6-2 or TRBV6-3 to TRBJ2-5; D is undetermined. Germline V gene sequence: CDR1 MNHEY, CDR2 SVGEGT. Trimming took 5 bases from V and 4 from J, leaving 5 bases between them. CDR3 length: 11 residues. CDR3 amino acids: CASSPGETQYF. CDR3 DNA: TGTGCCAGCAGTCCTGGAGAGACCCAGTACTTC.

The chain is built from TRBV20-1 and TRBJ2-6; weak D call: TRBD1 (5 bases). CDR3 length: 16 amino acids. Germline lookup yields CDR1 DFQATT and CDR2 SNEGSKA (reference sequence). V dropped 6 bases and J dropped 4 bases, with 19 bases sitting between them. Here the CDR3 reads CSARRGSDSGANVLTF. In DNA, the CDR3 is TGCAGTGCGCGAAGGGGCAGCGATTCGGGGGCCAACGTCCTGACTTTC.

This clonotype is classed as medium-sized. The gene calls are TRBV5-1 and TRBJ2-2; TRBD1 matches 7 bases. J gave up 4 bases and V 2 bases, and 5 bases lay outside the gene matches. The germline V gene encodes CDR1 SGHRS and CDR2 YFSETQ. The CDR3 covers 15 residues. The CDR3 DNA reads TGCGCCAGCAGCTTCGACAGGGTTGCCACCGGGGAGCTGTTTTTT. Translated: CASSFDRVATGELFF.

The V and J genes are TRBV5-1 and TRBJ2-1; 12 bases are a match to TRBD2. This CDR3 has 14 residues. Trimming cost V 6 bases and J 4 bases; bases outside gene matches: 2. CDR1 and CDR2 from the germline V gene are SGHRS and YFSETQ. The CDR3 sequence: CASTLAGGYNEQFF. CDR3 DNA sequence: TGCGCCAGCACACTAGCGGGAGGTTACAATGAGCAGTTCTTC.

The chain links TRBV6-5 to TRBJ2-7, with 12 bases lining up with TRBD2. V lost 9 bases, J lost 0 bases, and 21 bases stayed unmatched. There are 20 residues in the CDR3. Germline loops: CDR1 MNHEY, CDR2 SVGAGI. CDR3 DNA: TGTGCCAGAAGACTAGCGGGAGAGGTCTTCCCGGGAGGGCTCTCCTACGAGCAGTACTTC. This translates into CARRLAGEVFPGGLSYEQYF.

The chain combines TRBV7-6 with TRBJ1-2; D may be TRBD1 (5 bases). Germline-derived CDR1 and CDR2 are SGHVS and FNYEAQ. The germline V and J ends were trimmed by 1 base and 6 bases, with 9 bases remaining between them. This CDR3 is built from 13 residues. CDR3: CASSLVEGNGYTF. The CDR3 DNA reads as TGTGCCAGCAGCTTAGTTGAGGGGAATGGCTACACCTTC.

Turning to this clonotype: In this CDR3 the conserved last residue, phenylalanine or tryptophan, is missing, so a read error is likely. It is unclear where the CDR3 begins or ends on the DNA, so no DNA is shown, and the CDR3 is as TCRdb lists it. The CDR3 sequence: CASPPEKLVL. V usage is TRBV7-9 and J usage is TRBJ1-4. Including both end residues, the CDR3 is 10 amino acids long. In germline, CDR1 is SEHNR, CDR2 FQNEAQ (reference sequence).

J is TRBJ2-7 and V is TRBV12-3 or TRBV12-4, with 12 bases aligning to TRBD1. The junction had 7 bases not matched to a gene; V was cut back by 5 bases and J by 5 bases. The CDR3 has 15 residues. The CDR3 reads CASSLSGTGGDEQYF. The DNA for the CDR3 is TGTGCCAGCAGTCTGTCCGGGACAGGGGGCGACGAGCAGTACTTC.

V gene TRBV19 combines with J gene TRBJ1-4; 12 nucleotides agree with TRBD1. Germline V gene lookup returns CDR1 LNHDA and CDR2 SQIVND (reference sequence). This CDR3 comprises 17 residues. J was trimmed by 0 bases and V by 5 bases; bases with no gene match: 4. The CDR3 protein is CASSPGTGGPTNEKLFF. The CDR3 DNA sequence: TGTGCCAGTAGTCCCGGGACAGGGGGCCCAACTAATGAAAAACTGTTTTTT.